The following is a T cell receptor beta chain sequence with its context. Profiling relied on immunoSEQ multiplex PCR, and the TCRdb table lists in-frame clones only, not all of them. The sample holds under 20,000 clones, about 85% seen once. The source of the sample is a study of somatic mutations in cytotoxic T cells in rheumatoid arthritis. V gave up 4 bases and J gave up 6 bases, with 19 bases separating them. The CDR3 is made up of 16 amino acids. Germline loops: CDR1 SGHNT, CDR2 YYREEE (reference sequence). The source of this sequence is a woman in her thirties or forties with rheumatoid arthritis. The J gene is TRBJ1-4, the V gene TRBV5-4, with no clear D. Sample: CD8+ T cells sorted from blood. The CDR3 bases are TGTGCCAGCAGCCCCTCCGGGGAACCAGATCATGAAAAACTGTTTTTT. It specifies CASSPSGEPDHEKLFF.